The 31 T cell receptor beta chains below all came from one sample that was sequenced in a study of identical twins. Via MiXCR, TCRdb re-called the 5' RACE reads, giving one row per CDR3 protein. Of hundreds of thousands of distinct CDR3 sequences detected, around 8.3% appear once; the ten largest clones hold around 0.98%. These data were also reused for a study on yellow fever vaccine responses in identical twins.

Sequencing was performed on PBMCs. These receptors were taken from a woman younger than 30 in good health.

This rearrangement joins TRBV23-1 to TRBJ2-3; D is unresolved. TRBV23-1 is an ORF, and what it does is uncertain. CDR3 size: 15 residues. Trimming pared 0 bases from V and 0 bases from J, leaving 7 bases between. Here the CDR3 DNA reads TGCGCCAGCAGTCAATCAGGTGCTAGCACAGATACGCAGTATTTT. Translation: CASSQSGASTDTQYF.

This clonotype was seen a few times. The rearrangement links TRBV28 to TRBJ2-2; 9 bases map to TRBD2. V lost 5 bases and J lost 8; bases outside the gene matches: 15. Germline CDR1 is MDHEN and CDR2 is SYDVKM. This CDR3 is built from 17 residues. CDR3 in amino acids: CASSRYRQRGASGELFF. DNA for the CDR3: TGTGCCAGCAGTCGATATCGGCAGCGGGGGGCTTCGGGGGAGCTGTTTTTT.

This clonotype was detected ten times or more. This chain links TRBV20-1 with TRBJ2-3, with TRBD2 matching 13 bases. The CDR3 has 16 amino acids. Looked up from germline, CDR1 is DFQATT and CDR2 is SNEGSKA (reference sequence). The junction had 10 bases not matched to a gene; V was cut back by 6 bases and J by 4 bases. The CDR3 loop reads CSAPRGLAGASDTQYF. CDR3 DNA sequence: TGCAGTGCCCCGAGAGGACTAGCGGGAGCCTCAGATACGCAGTATTTT.

This clonotype was counted a few times. This rearrangement joins TRBV12-5 to TRBJ2-1; 14 positions match TRBD2. Germline-derived CDR1 and CDR2 are LGHNT and FRNRAP. This CDR3 region has 17 residues. The V gene end was trimmed by 0 bases and the J gene end by 6 bases; junction bases not matched to a gene: 4. The CDR3 spells CASGLVPTSGRANEQFF. The DNA of the CDR3 is TGTGCTAGTGGTTTGGTCCCGACTAGCGGGAGGGCCAATGAGCAGTTCTTC.

Only a few counts were recorded for this clonotype. The genes are TRBV7-9 and TRBJ2-7; 7 nucleotides match TRBD1. V gave up 4 bases and J gave up 1 base; unmatched junction bases: 1. CDR1 and CDR2 from the germline V gene are SEHNR and FQNEAQ (reference sequence). The CDR3 has 13 residues. CDR3 residues: CASSSTGSYEQYF. The CDR3 bases are TGTGCCAGCAGCTCGACAGGGTCCTACGAGCAGTACTTC. Full variable domain (missing parts from reference TRBV7-9 and TRBJ2-7): DTGVSQNPRHKITKRGQNVTFRCDPISEHNRLYWYRQTLGQGPEFLTYFQNEAQLEKSRLLSDRFSAERPKGSFSTLEIQRTEQGDSAMYLCASSSTGSYEQYFGPGTRLTVT.

The sample holds a few counts of this clonotype. CDR3 in amino acids: CASSLDPTAPYEQYF. The CDR3 coding sequence is TGTGCCAGCAGCTTAGACCCGACAGCGCCCTACGAGCAGTACTTC. The chain links TRBV7-9 to TRBJ2-7; D perhaps matches TRBD1 (5 bases). Germline V gene data show CDR1 as SEHNR and CDR2 as FQNEAQ (reference sequence). Trimming pared 1 base from V and 2 bases from J, leaving 12 bases between. The length of the CDR3 is 15 residues. Full variable domain (rest looked up from reference TRBV7-9 and TRBJ2-7): DTGVSQNPRHKITKRGQNVTFRCDPISEHNRLYWYRQTLGQGPEFLTYFQNEAQLEKSRLLSDRFSAERPKGSFSTLEIQRTEQGDSAMYLCASSLDPTAPYEQYFGPGTRLTVT.

The sample holds many counts of this clonotype. This chain joins TRBV20-1 and TRBJ2-4; D may be TRBD2 (6 bases). This CDR3 has 15 amino acids. Per germline, CDR1 DFQATT and CDR2 SNEGSKA (reference sequence). With 3 bases removed from V and 8 bases from J, the gap between germline ends came to 20 bases. CDR3: CSASGGLPEGDIQYF. In DNA form, the CDR3 reads TGCAGTGCTAGTGGGGGACTTCCCGAAGGTGACATTCAGTACTTC.

This clonotype was observed a handful of times. V usage is TRBV7-2 and J usage is TRBJ2-7, with D perhaps matching TRBD1 or TRBD2 (7 bases each). The V end was cut by 7 bases, the J end by 3 bases, with 16 bases between. The CDR3 consists of 14 residues. The germline CDR1 and CDR2 sequences are SGHTA and FQGNSA. The CDR3 loop is CASTVGGGSYEQYF. CDR3 coding DNA: TGTGCCAGCACCGTAGGGGGCGGGAGCTACGAGCAGTACTTC.

The chain is built from TRBV28 and TRBJ2-3; 11 bases fit TRBD2. V was clipped by 4 bases and J by 2 bases; unmatched bases: 8. This CDR3 is 17 amino acids long. Germline V gene data show CDR1 as MDHEN and CDR2 as SYDVKM. This CDR3 is CASSSPLSGRATDTQYF. CDR3 nucleotides: TGTGCCAGCAGTTCTCCCCTTAGCGGGAGGGCCACAGATACGCAGTATTTT.

This clonotype was seen repeatedly, ten times or more. The CDR3 sequence is CASSSGLQGYEQYF. CDR3 nucleotide sequence: TGCGCCAGCAGCTCTGGACTGCAGGGCTACGAGCAGTACTTC. The chain employs TRBV5-1 and TRBJ2-7; D possibly uses TRBD1 or TRBD2 (5 bases each). Germline CDR1 reads SGHRS; CDR2 reads YFSETQ. The CDR3 consists of 14 residues. Trimming removed 3 bases from V and 3 bases from J, with 13 bases in between.

V is TRBV7-3 and J is TRBJ2-3; D tentatively fits TRBD1 or TRBD2 (6 bases each). CDR1 SGHTA and CDR2 FQGTGA come from the germline V gene. There are 15 residues in the CDR3. Trimming removed 3 bases from V and 2 bases from J, with 12 bases in between. CDR3 sequence: CASSFVGGTTDTQYF. The CDR3 nucleotides read TGTGCCAGCAGCTTCGTGGGGGGCACCACAGATACGCAGTATTTT.

This clonotype occurred many times. The chain links TRBV5-1 to TRBJ2-1; 13 positions agree with TRBD2. Germline CDR1 is SGHRS and CDR2 is YFSETQ. The trim removed 4 bases at V and 0 bases at J, leaving 4 bases unmatched. The CDR3 contains 17 residues. The CDR3 is CASSKRTSGSSYNEQFF. The CDR3 DNA reads as TGCGCCAGCAGCAAACGGACTAGCGGGAGCTCCTACAATGAGCAGTTCTTC.

In this sample, this clonotype turned up many times. The chain couples TRBV4-3 to TRBJ2-1; possible D gene TRBD2, 6 bases. The CDR3 is 16 residues long. The germline V gene encodes CDR1 LGHNA and CDR2 YSLEER. V lost 0 bases to trimming and J lost 4 bases, with 13 bases between them. The CDR3 DNA reads as TGCGCCAGCAGCCAAGAGCGGAGGGTTGAGTACAATGAGCAGTTCTTC. This encodes CASSQERRVEYNEQFF.

This clonotype was counted at least ten times. V usage is TRBV5-1 and J usage is TRBJ2-7; unclear D gene. CDR1 is SGHRS, CDR2 YFSETQ, per germline. The germline V and J ends were trimmed by 1 base and 0 bases, with 11 bases remaining between them. CDR3 length: 15 amino acids. The DNA of the CDR3 is TGCGCCAGCAGCTTGAACACCTTGAGCTCCTACGAGCAGTACTTC. This sequence encodes CASSLNTLSSYEQYF. The full variable domain, rest sourced from reference TRBV5-1 and TRBJ2-7, is KAGVTQTPRYLIKTRGQQVTLSCSPISGHRSVSWYQQTPGQGLQFLFEYFSETQRNKGNFPGRFSGRQFSNSRSEMNVSTLELGDSALYLCASSLNTLSSYEQYFGPGTRLTVT.

This clonotype was counted between two and nine times. The J gene is TRBJ2-5, the V gene TRBV19; D is unresolved. CDR1 is LNHDA, CDR2 SQIVND, per germline (reference sequence). The CDR3 is 13 amino acids. The V and J ends lost 3 bases and 2 bases respectively, with 7 bases between them. CDR3 residues: CASSMNSQETQYF. The CDR3 region has the DNA TGTGCCAGTAGTATGAACAGTCAAGAGACCCAGTACTTC.

The V gene is TRBV7-9, the J gene TRBJ2-3; D call uncertain. The V gene's germline CDR1 is SEHNR and CDR2 FQNEAQ (reference sequence). Trimming took 3 bases from V and 6 from J, leaving 13 bases between them. This CDR3 comprises 14 residues. CDR3 sequence reads: CASSLRRGEDTQYF. In nucleotides, the CDR3 is TGTGCCAGCAGCTTGCGTAGAGGAGAGGATACGCAGTATTTT.

This chain connects TRBV11-2 to TRBJ2-3; unclear D gene. The CDR3 has 16 residues. The ends were cut back, 3 bases at V and 4 bases at J, with 17 bases in the middle. Per germline, CDR1 SGHAT and CDR2 FQNNGV. CDR3 loop: CASSFQAGSVADTQYF. CDR3 nucleotides: TGTGCCAGCAGCTTTCAGGCAGGAAGCGTGGCAGATACGCAGTATTTT.

The chain combines TRBV6-4 with TRBJ1-1; weak D call: TRBD1 (5 bases). The ends were cut back, 4 bases at V and 0 bases at J, with 12 bases in the middle. In germline, CDR1 is MRHNA, CDR2 SNTAGT. The CDR3 extends over 15 amino acids. DNA of the CDR3: TGTGCCAGCAGTGCTTCGACAGCAATGAACACTGAAGCTTTCTTT. It specifies CASSASTAMNTEAFF.

In its sample, this clonotype was seen many times. The rearrangement joins TRBV3-1 to TRBJ1-1, with 9 bases identical to TRBD1. The CDR3 sequence is 14 residues long. J gave up 8 bases and V 4 bases, and 8 bases lay outside the gene matches. Germline V gene sequence: CDR1 LGHDT, CDR2 YNNKEL (reference sequence). As DNA, the CDR3 is TGTGCCAGCAGCCCATTGGACAGGGGCGCCGAAGCTTTCTTT. Its translation is CASSPLDRGAEAFF.

This chain links TRBV6-5 with TRBJ2-5, with 8 bases that match TRBD2. The CDR3 sequence is 15 residues long. Germline CDR1 is MNHEY and CDR2 is SVGAGI. V was pared by 2 bases and J by 5 bases, with 7 bases of the junction left unmatched. The CDR3 DNA follows: TGTGCCAGCAGTTACCGCAGCGGGAGAGAGGAGACCCAGTACTTC. Translated, it gives CASSYRSGREETQYF.

This clonotype was detected only a few times. The chain combines TRBV18 with TRBJ2-7; D is uncertain. CDR1 is KGHSH, CDR2 LQKENI, per germline. V was clipped by 2 bases and J by 5 bases, with 7 bases between them. The length of the CDR3 is 12 residues. The CDR3: CASSPGMNEQYF. CDR3 sequence (DNA): TGTGCCAGCTCACCAGGAATGAACGAGCAGTACTTC.

The chain is built from TRBV27 and TRBJ2-7; 10 nucleotides match TRBD1. V lost 7 bases and J lost 4; bases outside the gene matches: 19. The CDR3 extends over 18 amino acids. Looked up from germline, CDR1 is MNHEY and CDR2 is SMNVEV (reference sequence). CDR3 region: CASMVAPPGQGSRYEQYF. CDR3 nucleotide sequence: TGTGCCAGCATGGTCGCTCCTCCGGGACAGGGGTCTCGTTACGAGCAGTACTTC.

This clonotype came up many times. CDR3 amino acids: CASSSGSPGLAGQETQYF. The DNA of the CDR3 is TGTGCCAGCAGCTCAGGTAGCCCGGGACTAGCGGGGCAAGAGACCCAGTACTTC. V gene TRBV9 combines with J gene TRBJ2-5; 13 nucleotides line up with TRBD2. Germline V gene data show CDR1 as SGDLS and CDR2 as YYNGEE. The V gene end was trimmed by 4 bases and the J gene end by 2 bases; junction bases not matched to a gene: 11. The CDR3 spans 18 residues.

The rearrangement uses TRBV3-1 and TRBJ1-5; TRBD1 is a possible D gene (5 bases). V was trimmed by 4 bases and J by 4 bases, leaving 11 bases between them. The CDR3 totals 14 residues. Germline V gene lookup returns CDR1 LGHDT and CDR2 YNNKEL (reference sequence). For the CDR3, the DNA is TGTGCCAGCAGCCCAGGGAGGGGAAATCAGCCCCAGCATTTT. This encodes CASSPGRGNQPQHF.

V and J are TRBV29-1 and TRBJ1-4; 9 bases are shared with TRBD1. CDR3 size: 15 residues. Germline trimming cut 0 bases from V and 7 bases from J; bases unmatched to any gene: 6. Germline-derived CDR1 and CDR2 are SQVTM and ANQGSEA. The CDR3 protein is CSVEEPTGGSEKLFF. In nucleotides, the CDR3 is TGCAGCGTTGAAGAGCCGACAGGGGGAAGTGAAAAACTGTTTTTT.

This clonotype was detected only a few times. The chain uses TRBV5-6 and TRBJ1-5, with D unclear. The V and J ends lost 3 bases and 14 bases respectively, with 21 bases between them. Germline V gene data show CDR1 as SGHDT and CDR2 as YYEEEE. CDR3 length equals 14 residues. The chain's CDR3 is CASSSSPGALGEHF. The CDR3 DNA is TGTGCCAGCAGCTCTAGCCCAGGAGCACTAGGTGAGCATTTT.

This clonotype was seen many times. This chain links TRBV21-1 with TRBJ2-5. TRBV21-1 is described as a pseudogene. The CDR3 is made up of 16 amino acids. The chain's CDR3 is CASSKESYPYQETQYF. The CDR3 DNA follows: TGTGCCAGCAGCAAAGAAAGCTACCCGTACCAAGAGACCCAGTACTTC.

The sample holds many counts of this clonotype. The chain couples TRBV7-9 to TRBJ2-5, with TRBD2 as a possible D gene (7 bases). The CDR3 runs 14 residues. Trimming removed 7 bases from V and 5 bases from J, with 17 bases in between. Germline loops: CDR1 SEHNR, CDR2 FQNEAQ (reference sequence). CDR3 nucleotide sequence: TGTGCCAGCAACCTCGAGGGGGGGAGCGAGACCCAGTACTTC. Its protein product is CASNLEGGSETQYF.

This clonotype was observed at least ten times. In nucleotides, the CDR3 is TGTGCCAGCAGTGGGACAGGGGTGCGCGAGACCCAGTACTTC. It is translated as CASSGTGVRETQYF. The V gene is TRBV5-5, the J gene TRBJ2-5; 10 nucleotides match TRBD1. The CDR3 runs 14 residues. CDR1 is SGHKS, CDR2 YYEKEE, per germline (reference sequence). J lost 5 bases, V lost 5 bases, and 6 bases had no gene match.

The chain recombines TRBV7-6 with TRBJ1-4, with 9 bases aligning to TRBD1. The CDR3 runs 16 residues. The trim removed 5 bases at V and 5 bases at J, leaving 9 bases unmatched. CDR1 is SGHVS and CDR2 is FNYEAQ in the germline V gene. The CDR3 loop is CASSVVTGGGNEKLFF. In DNA, the CDR3 is TGTGCCAGCAGCGTTGTAACAGGGGGCGGGAATGAAAAACTGTTTTTT. Using reference TRBV7-6 and TRBJ1-4 for the parts outside the CDR3, the full variable domain is GAGVSQSPRYKVTKRGQDVALRCDPISGHVSLYWYRQALGQGPEFLTYFNYEAQQDKSGLPNDRFSAERPEGSISTLTIQRTEQRDSAMYRCASSVVTGGGNEKLFFGSGTQLSVL.

The chain joins TRBV12-3 or TRBV12-4 to TRBJ2-1, with a possible D match to TRBD1 (6 bases). The CDR3 totals 14 residues. V lost 5 bases and J lost 5, with 13 bases in between. The CDR3 reads CASSPIQGNNEQFF. CDR3 in DNA: TGTGCCAGCAGTCCGATACAGGGTAACAATGAGCAGTTCTTC.